Shown below are 9 T cell receptor beta chains from a single sample sequenced in a study of tumor T cells in aggressive B-cell lymphoma. Data came from immunoSEQ multiplex PCR; TCRdb stores just in-frame clones and leaves some out. The data hold 3,000 to 3,500 clones, with around 85% observed a single time. The specimen was tumor tissue. The receptor source for this set is an adult with diffuse large B cell lymphoma.

This sequence joins TRBV5-8 and TRBJ1-6, with 8 bases that match TRBD1. The germline gives CDR1 SGHTS, CDR2 YDEGEE. V lost 3 bases to trimming and J lost 9 bases; unmatched junction nucleotides: 11. The CDR3 length is 16 residues. CDR3 bases: TGTGCCAGCAGCTACGAAGGACAGGGCCTTAGTTCACCCCTCCACTTT. It translates to CASSYEGQGLSSPLHF.

The chain couples TRBV6-5 to TRBJ2-4; D is possibly TRBD2 (7 bases). Trimming took off 4 bases at V and 8 bases at J, with 21 bases between the two ends. Per the germline V gene, CDR1 is MNHEY and CDR2 is SVGAGI. The CDR3 runs to 16 residues. CDR3 in amino acids: CASSSLGGGLGDIQYF. CDR3 DNA: TGTGCCAGCAGTTCCCTGGGGGGGGGCTTGGGTGACATTCAGTACTTC.

This chain joins TRBV12-5 and TRBJ2-2; TRBD1 matches 9 bases. V dropped 6 bases and J dropped 11; count of bases not matched to a gene: 7. Germline-derived CDR1 and CDR2 are LGHNT and FRNRAP. This CDR3 spans 13 amino acids. CDR3 amino acids: CASGPGTGIELFF. For the CDR3, the DNA is TGTGCTAGTGGCCCCGGGACAGGGATTGAGCTGTTTTTT.

V is TRBV11-2 and J is TRBJ2-7, with 7 bases aligning to TRBD2. V gave up 6 bases and J gave up 3 bases; unmatched junction bases: 11. Germline CDR1 and CDR2: SGHAT and FQNNGV. The CDR3 length is 15 residues. The CDR3 DNA is TGTGCCAGCAGTGGATTGGGGCGGGAGTACTACGAGCAGTACTTC. Translation gives CASSGLGREYYEQYF.

The rearrangement joins TRBV10-3 to TRBJ1-1; D unresolved. The germline CDR1 and CDR2 sequences are ENHRY and SYGVKD. Trimming pared 7 bases from V and 3 bases from J, leaving 12 bases between. The CDR3 extends over 13 amino acids. The CDR3 DNA reads as TGTGCCATCAAGAGGGAATGGGACACTGAAGCTTTCTTT. It translates to CAIKREWDTEAFF.

The chain couples TRBV2 to TRBJ2-7, with D perhaps matching TRBD1 (5 bases). The length of the CDR3 is 12 residues. Trimming stripped 5 bases from V and 6 bases from J, with 11 bases between. The germline CDR1 and CDR2 sequences are SNHLY and FYNNEI. The CDR3 loop is CASSWTLSEQYF. Written as DNA, the CDR3 is TGTGCCAGCAGTTGGACACTTTCCGAGCAGTACTTC.

This clone was seen only a few times. The chain uses TRBV7-6 and TRBJ1-3; D call uncertain. The ends were cut back, 2 bases at V and 1 base at J, with 15 bases in the middle. The CDR3 runs to 17 residues. Per germline, CDR1 SGHVS and CDR2 FNYEAQ. The CDR3 coding sequence is TGTGCCAGCAGCTTATATCTGGGCAGTACTTCTGGAAACACCATATATTTT. Protein product: CASSLYLGSTSGNTIYF.

CDR3 in amino acids: CASSSRTEGTGGTQPQHF. CDR3 bases: TGTGCCAGCAGCTCCCGTACTGAAGGGACTGGGGGGACTCAGCCCCAGCATTTT. The chain couples TRBV7-9 to TRBJ1-5; weak D call: TRBD1 (5 bases). Per the germline V gene, CDR1 is SEHNR and CDR2 is FQNEAQ (reference sequence). The CDR3 contains 18 residues. Trimming took off 4 bases at V and 6 bases at J, with 25 bases between the two ends.

The chain has TRBV10-3 and TRBJ2-1, with 10 bases matching TRBD2. This CDR3 spans 16 amino acids. V shed 7 bases and J 7 bases; nucleotides not matched to a gene: 13. From germline, CDR1 is ENHRY and CDR2 SYGVKD. CDR3 nucleotides: TGTGCCATCACCAGTGCCGGAGCGGGGGGGAGGAATGAGCAGTTCTTC. Translation: CAITSAGAGGRNEQFF.